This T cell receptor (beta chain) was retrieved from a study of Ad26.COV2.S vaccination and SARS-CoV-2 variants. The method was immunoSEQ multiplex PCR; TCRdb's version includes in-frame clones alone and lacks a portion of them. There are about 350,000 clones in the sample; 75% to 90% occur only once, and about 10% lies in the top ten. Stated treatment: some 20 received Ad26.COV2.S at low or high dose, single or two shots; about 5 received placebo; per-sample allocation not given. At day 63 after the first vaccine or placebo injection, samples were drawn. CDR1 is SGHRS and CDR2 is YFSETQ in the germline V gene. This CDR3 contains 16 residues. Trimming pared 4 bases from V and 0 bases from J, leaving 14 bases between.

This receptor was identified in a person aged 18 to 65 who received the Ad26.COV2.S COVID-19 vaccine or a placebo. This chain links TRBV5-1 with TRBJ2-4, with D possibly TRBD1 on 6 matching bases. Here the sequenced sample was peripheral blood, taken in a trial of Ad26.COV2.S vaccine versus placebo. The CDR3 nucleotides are TGCGCCAGCAGCCCCCAGGGGACCCTAGCCAAAAACATTCAGTACTTC. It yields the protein CASSPQGTLAKNIQYF.